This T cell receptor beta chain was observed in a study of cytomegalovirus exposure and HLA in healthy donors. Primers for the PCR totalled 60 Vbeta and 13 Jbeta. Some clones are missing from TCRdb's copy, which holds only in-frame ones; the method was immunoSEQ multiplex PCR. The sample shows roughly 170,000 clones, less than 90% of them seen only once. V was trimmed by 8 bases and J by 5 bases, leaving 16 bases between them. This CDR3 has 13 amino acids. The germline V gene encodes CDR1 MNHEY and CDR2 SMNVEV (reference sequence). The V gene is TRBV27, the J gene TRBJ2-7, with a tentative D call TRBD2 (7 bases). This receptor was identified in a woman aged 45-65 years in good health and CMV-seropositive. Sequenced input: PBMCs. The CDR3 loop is CASDWEGGDEQYF. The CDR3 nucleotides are TGTGCCAGCGACTGGGAGGGGGGCGACGAGCAGTACTTC.